A selection of T cell receptor beta chains follows, all from one sample in a study of blood T cells in healthy people across ages. TCRdb re-analysed the 5' RACE reads in MiXCR, keeping a single row per CDR3 protein. The sample contains approximately 830,000 distinct CDR3 sequences, about 62% of which appear only once. Material for sequencing was blood. The origin of the receptors is a man aged 30-40 years in good health. CDR3s include the opening cysteine and the closing phenylalanine or tryptophan. Fields, in order: D gene, V gene, clone size, J gene, CDR3 DNA, CDR3 protein. A D gene is named only where the DNA matches it firmly. Not all rows give a size; the values are once, few, many and, for expanded clones, a class.

>TRBD2|TRBV10-3|.|TRBJ2-4
TGTGCCATCAGGTATAGCGGGGGGCTCCACCCCGGCACTACGGAGCAGTACTTC
CAIRYSGGLHPGTTEQYF
>TRBD1|TRBV7-2|.|TRBJ1-5
TGTGCCAGCAGCTTAGAGAGGGAGGGGGCGCCCCAGCATTTT
CASSLEREGAPQHF
>.|TRBV12-3/TRBV12-4|once|TRBJ2-1
TGTGCCATCACGGGCGAGACCTACAATGAGCAGTTCTTC
CAITGETYNEQFF
>TRBD1|TRBV2|.|TRBJ1-1
TGTGCCAGCAGAAGACAGGGGTCGAACACTGAAGCTTTCTTT
CASRRQGSNTEAFF
>.|TRBV7-3|once|TRBJ1-4
TGTGCCAGCAGCTTCGGTTCCGCTCAGAATGAAAAACTGTTTTTT
CASSFGSAQNEKLFF
>TRBD1|TRBV10-3|few|TRBJ2-5
TGTGCCATCAGTGAGAAGACAGGGAACCAAGAGACCCAGTACTTC
CAISEKTGNQETQYF
>TRBD2|TRBV4-2|.|TRBJ2-1
TGTGCCAGCAGCCAAGAAGGAGGAGGACTAGCGGGGACCGGCTCCTACAATGAGCAGTTCTTC
CASSQEGGGLAGTGSYNEQFF
>.|TRBV20-1|.|TRBJ1-5
TGCAGTGCTAGAGAACTGGGCAATCAGCCCCAGCATTTT
CSARELGNQPQHF
>.|TRBV20-1|once|TRBJ2-7
TGCAGTGCTGCGGACGGGGACTACGAGCAGTACTTC
CSAADGDYEQYF
>.|TRBV6-5|.|TRBJ1-2
TGTGCCAACCTATACCCTGGGGCCTTCTATGGCTACACCTTC
CANLYPGAFYGYTF
>TRBD1|TRBV12-3/TRBV12-4|few|TRBJ2-7
TGTGCCAGCAGTCCGCACAACAGGGGAAGCTCCTACGAGCAGTACTTC
CASSPHNRGSSYEQYF
>TRBD1|TRBV9|.|TRBJ1-1
TGTGCCAGCAGCGTGCGGGACAGGGGGAACACTGAAGCTTTCTTT
CASSVRDRGNTEAFF
>.|TRBV6-2/TRBV6-3|.|TRBJ2-4
TGTGCCAGCAGTTACTCGAGGGGGGCGCCTGCCAAAAACATTCAGTACTTC
CASSYSRGAPAKNIQYF
>.|TRBV7-2|.|TRBJ2-1
TGTGCCAGCAGCCCTCGGGGTTCCTACAATGAGCAGTTCTTC
CASSPRGSYNEQFF
>TRBD2|TRBV3-1|.|TRBJ2-7
TGTGCCAGCAGCCAAGGATGGCGGGAGGGGTCCCACGAGCAGTACTTC
CASSQGWREGSHEQYF
>TRBD2|TRBV6-5|.|TRBJ2-1
TGTGCCAGCAGTTACTCTCTGGGGGAGGGTGAGCAGTTCTTC
CASSYSLGEGEQFF
>.|TRBV2|.|TRBJ1-2
TGTGCCAGCAGTGAAGCAGGGGTCAGACGGTATGGCTACACCTTC
CASSEAGVRRYGYTF
>TRBD2|TRBV6-1|.|TRBJ2-1
TGTGCCAGCGGCAGACTAGCGGGGGGGCCCCATGAGCAGTTCTTC
CASGRLAGGPHEQFF
>TRBD1|TRBV6-5|.|TRBJ1-1
TGTGCCAGCAGTTCCGGCCGGACAGGCAGCACTGAAGCTTTCTTT
CASSSGRTGSTEAFF
>TRBD2|TRBV6-1|.|TRBJ2-7
TGTGCCAGCAGCGCCACTAGCGGCGGATACGAGCAGTACTTC
CASSATSGGYEQYF
>.|TRBV7-9|many|TRBJ2-2
TGTGCCAGCAGCCATTCTCGGTTAACCACCGGGGAGCTGTTTTTT
CASSHSRLTTGELFF
>.|TRBV3-1|few|TRBJ2-5
TGTGCCAGCAGCCATTACGGACCTTCAGAGACCCAGTACTTC
CASSHYGPSETQYF
>TRBD1|TRBV6-5|many|TRBJ1-2
TGTGCCAGCAGTTACTCGACAGGGGGCTATGGCTACACCTTC
CASSYSTGGYGYTF
>.|TRBV24-1|.|TRBJ2-5
TGTGCCACCAAGAGGAGAGGGGAGACCCAGTACTTC
CATKRRGETQYF
>.|TRBV7-9|few|TRBJ2-7
TGTGCCAGCAGCCCCGAGGGTAGGACCTACGAGCAGTACTTC
CASSPEGRTYEQYF
>.|TRBV5-1|.|TRBJ2-3
TGCGCCAGCAGGTCCGGGACACCGAAGAGGACAGATACGCAGTATTTT
CASRSGTPKRTDTQYF
>.|TRBV20-1|.|TRBJ1-5
TGCAGTGCTCCGGGTGGGGGTAGGAATCAGCCCCAGCATTTT
CSAPGGGRNQPQHF
>.|TRBV20-1|.|TRBJ1-5
TGCAGTGCTAGAGTAGGGGTACCAGGGGCCAATCAGCCCCAGCATTTT
CSARVGVPGANQPQHF
>.|TRBV2|.|TRBJ2-1
TGTGCCAGCAGTGAGGGAGGTCAGCAGTTCTTC
CASSEGGQQFF
>.|TRBV27|.|TRBJ2-7
TGTGCCAGCAGTTATTCCCGGGCAGGGGTCTACGAGCAGTACTTC
CASSYSRAGVYEQYF
>.|TRBV4-2|.|TRBJ1-5
TGTGCCAGCAGCCAAGAGAATGGGCCCCAGCATTTT
CASSQENGPQHF